Presented here are 27 T cell receptor beta chains from one specimen sequenced in a study of blood T cell repertoires in COVID-19. Measured with immunoSEQ multiplex PCR; TCRdb has only the in-frame clones, and not every one. The sample has 220,000 or so clones; approximately 84% are singletons. The sequenced material came from peripheral blood. The receptor set was obtained from a woman aged 55-69 years with acute or convalescent COVID-19.

This chain uses TRBV27 with TRBJ2-5; D possibly corresponds to TRBD2 (6 bases). The CDR3 loop spans 14 amino acids. With 1 base removed from V and 11 bases from J, the gap between germline ends came to 17 bases. Germline CDR1 is MNHEY and CDR2 is SMNVEV (reference sequence). Here the CDR3 DNA reads TGTGCCAGCAGTTTATATGCCGGGGGTAGAGTTCAGTACTTC. Amino acid sequence: CASSLYAGGRVQYF.

This clone was found once. The chain has TRBV7-3 and TRBJ2-3; the match to TRBD2 covers 10 bases. CDR1 SGHTA and CDR2 FQGTGA come from the germline V gene. With V trimmed by 4 bases and J by 5 bases, 9 bases remained unmatched. The CDR3 is 16 residues long. This CDR3 is CASSSTSGAPGDTQYF. The CDR3 DNA reads as TGTGCCAGCAGCTCAACTAGCGGGGCCCCTGGAGATACGCAGTATTTT. Drawing the rest from reference TRBV7-3 and TRBJ2-3, the complete variable domain is GAGVSQTPSNKVTEKGKYVELRCDPISGHTALYWYRQSLGQGPEFLIYFQGTGAADDSGLPNDRFFAVRPEGSVSTLKIQRTERGDSAVYLCASSSTSGAPGDTQYFGPGTRLTVL.

The V call is TRBV4-2, the J call TRBJ2-3; 13 bases align to TRBD2. The germline V gene has CDR1 LGHNA and CDR2 YNFKEQ. This CDR3 is built from 18 residues. V was pared by 0 bases and J by 4 bases, with 7 bases of the junction left unmatched. The CDR3 DNA sequence: TGTGCCAGCAGCCAAGATTCCACTAGCGGGGGGGTTGCAGATACGCAGTATTTT. This codes for CASSQDSTSGGVADTQYF.

The chain recombines TRBV19 with TRBJ1-2; D not certain. V lost 7 bases and J 0 bases, leaving 6 bases between the germline ends. The CDR3 totals 12 residues. Germline V lookup: CDR1 LNHDA, CDR2 SQIVND (reference sequence). Written as DNA, the CDR3 is TGTGCCAGTAAAGAGACTAACTATGGCTACACCTTC. This encodes CASKETNYGYTF.

The CDR3 loop is CASSVAEGVTYEQYF. CDR3 bases: TGTGCCAGCAGCGTAGCCGAGGGGGTAACCTACGAGCAGTACTTC. V and J are TRBV9 and TRBJ2-7; tentative D call: TRBD1 (6 bases). CDR3 length: 15 residues. V lost 0 bases, J lost 2 bases, and 12 bases lay in between. CDR1 and CDR2 from the germline V gene are SGDLS and YYNGEE.

CDR3 nucleotide sequence: TGTGCCAGCAGCCGACAGGGGCCACAGGATTATAATTCACCCCTCCACTTT. Protein sequence: CASSRQGPQDYNSPLHF. The chain couples TRBV6-6 to TRBJ1-6, with 8 bases that match TRBD1. Germline CDR1 MNHNY, CDR2 SVGAGI (reference sequence). This CDR3 comprises 17 residues. J gave up 4 bases and V 6 bases, and 11 bases lay outside the gene matches.

This clone was seen only a few times. The J gene is TRBJ1-1, the V gene TRBV11-2; no firm D call. Trimming took 3 bases from V and 7 from J, leaving 12 bases between them. Germline V gene lookup returns CDR1 SGHAT and CDR2 FQNNGV. The CDR3 extends over 13 amino acids. CDR3 loop: CASSFDTEIEAFF. In DNA, the CDR3 is TGTGCCAGCAGCTTCGATACAGAAATTGAAGCTTTCTTT.

The chain recombines TRBV5-4 with TRBJ2-7; no firm D call. V was pared by 0 bases and J by 5 bases, with 21 bases between. The CDR3 is made up of 17 amino acids. Per germline, CDR1 SGHNT and CDR2 YYREEE (reference sequence). The CDR3 sequence: CASSLAGAQLMPHEQYF. The CDR3, as DNA: TGTGCCAGCAGCTTGGCCGGAGCGCAGTTAATGCCCCACGAGCAGTACTTC.

In this sample, this clone turned up a few times. This sequence joins TRBV7-9 and TRBJ1-6; 7 nucleotides agree with TRBD1. With V trimmed by 4 bases and J by 6 bases, 9 bases remained unmatched. CDR3 length: 16 residues. Germline lookup yields CDR1 SEHNR and CDR2 FQNEAQ (reference sequence). The CDR3 DNA is TGTGCCAGCAGCTCGCGAAGACAGGGCGTTAATTCACCCCTCCACTTT. Protein sequence: CASSSRRQGVNSPLHF.

This rearrangement joins TRBV12-3 or TRBV12-4 to TRBJ1-2; 10 bases line up with TRBD1. The V segment lost 10 bases and the J segment 6 bases; nucleotides outside the gene matches: 5. The CDR3 sequence is 12 residues long. CDR3 sequence (DNA): TGTGCCATCAAGACAGGGGGCCATGGCTACACCTTC. It is translated as CAIKTGGHGYTF.

V usage is TRBV7-2 and J usage is TRBJ2-7; possible D gene TRBD2, 6 bases. V was shortened by 4 bases and J by 3 bases, with 16 bases between the two germline ends. Germline CDR1 SGHTA, CDR2 FQGNSA. CDR3 size: 15 residues. CDR3 coding DNA: TGTGCCAGCAGCTCCTCTGGTGGCGGGATCTACGAGCAGTACTTC. It translates to CASSSSGGGIYEQYF.

This chain joins TRBV7-9 and TRBJ1-1; D is perhaps TRBD1 (5 bases). V gave up 5 bases and J gave up 0 bases, with 13 bases separating them. This CDR3 contains 15 residues. Looked up from germline, CDR1 is SEHNR and CDR2 is FQNEAQ (reference sequence). This chain's CDR3 is CASSAGLTLNTEAFF. The CDR3 DNA follows: TGTGCCAGCAGCGCGGGACTTACTCTGAACACTGAAGCTTTCTTT.

The chain carries TRBV4-2 and TRBJ2-7; 13 nucleotides match TRBD2. CDR3 length: 16 residues. Per germline, CDR1 LGHNA and CDR2 YNFKEQ. After removal of 3 bases from V and 3 bases from J, the junction contained 5 bases not matched to a gene. This chain's CDR3 is CASSHGTSGGDYEQYF. The CDR3 coding sequence is TGTGCCAGCAGCCATGGCACTAGCGGGGGGGACTACGAGCAGTACTTC.

This clone was recorded once. This rearrangement joins TRBV19 to TRBJ1-5; 7 nucleotides match TRBD1. The CDR3 is 17 residues long. J was trimmed by 1 base and V by 4 bases; bases with no gene match: 10. CDR1 and CDR2 (germline): LNHDA, SQIVND (reference sequence). The CDR3 spells CASSRPSGGMSNQPQHF. The CDR3, as DNA: TGTGCCAGTAGTAGGCCATCAGGGGGAATGAGCAATCAGCCCCAGCATTTT.

The rearrangement links TRBV6-2 or TRBV6-3 to TRBJ2-7; 9 positions agree with TRBD1. J lost 4 bases, V lost 0 bases, and 10 bases had no gene match. CDR1 is MNHEY, CDR2 SVGEGT, per germline. This CDR3 comprises 17 residues. The CDR3 region has the DNA TGTGCCAGCAGTTACTCCACGACAGGGGGTTTGTTGTACGAGCAGTACTTC. It translates to CASSYSTTGGLLYEQYF.

The V call is TRBV4-1, the J call TRBJ2-5, with 13 nucleotides matching TRBD2. The CDR3 covers 16 residues. Germline V gives CDR1 MGHRA, CDR2 YSYEKL. The J segment lost 4 bases and the V segment lost 4 bases, leaving 6 bases of the junction unmatched. The CDR3 DNA is TGCGCCAGCAGCCTATCGACTAGCGGGGGGACAGAGACCCAGTACTTC. Translated, it gives CASSLSTSGGTETQYF.

The J gene is TRBJ2-1, the V gene TRBV6-5; D uncertain. Looked up from germline, CDR1 is MNHEY and CDR2 is SVGAGI. Between the trimmed V and J ends, which lost 6 bases and 8 bases, there was a span of 14 bases. The CDR3 spans 13 residues. CDR3 sequence: CASSPQEWDEQFF. Here the CDR3 DNA reads TGTGCCAGCAGCCCGCAGGAATGGGATGAGCAGTTCTTC.

The gene calls are TRBV4-2 and TRBJ2-3; D call uncertain. In germline, CDR1 is LGHNA, CDR2 YNFKEQ. V was pared by 0 bases and J by 6 bases, with 22 bases between. CDR3 length: 18 residues. CDR3 DNA sequence: TGTGCCAGCAGCCAAGAAAGTGGCCCTAGTAGTTTTCTGGATACGCAGTATTTT. This translates into CASSQESGPSSFLDTQYF.

The V and J genes are TRBV18 and TRBJ2-7, with 8 bases fitting TRBD2. The V and J ends lost 3 bases and 1 base, in that order; junction bases with no gene match: 5. Germline loops: CDR1 KGHSH, CDR2 LQKENI. The CDR3 extends over 15 amino acids. CDR3 amino acids: CASSPGLGASYEQYF. The CDR3 DNA reads TGTGCCAGCTCACCGGGACTAGGGGCGTCCTACGAGCAGTACTTC. Using reference TRBV18 and TRBJ2-7 for the parts outside the CDR3, the full variable domain is NAGVMQNPRHLVRRRGQEARLRCSPMKGHSHVYWYRQLPEEGLKFMVYLQKENIIDESGMPKERFSAEFPKEGPSILRIQQVVRGDSAAYFCASSPGLGASYEQYFGPGTRLTVT.

V gene TRBV30 combines with J gene TRBJ2-2; 8 positions agree with TRBD1. The CDR3 covers 12 residues. V was clipped by 5 bases and J by 5 bases; unmatched bases: 1. In germline, CDR1 is GTSNPN, CDR2 SVGIG (reference sequence). Here the CDR3 DNA reads TGTGCCTGGCAGGGGGCGACCGGGGAGCTGTTTTTT. As protein: CAWQGATGELFF.

The chain recombines TRBV19 with TRBJ1-3; D gene ambiguous. The CDR3 runs to 16 residues. The germline V gene has CDR1 LNHDA and CDR2 SQIVND (reference sequence). The ends were cut back, 7 bases at V and 0 bases at J, with 16 bases in the middle. In DNA, the CDR3 is TGTGCCAGTACCCGCCCTGGGCTGATCTCTGGAAACACCATATATTTT. Translating it yields CASTRPGLISGNTIYF.

This chain uses TRBV9 with TRBJ1-2; D may be TRBD1 (5 bases). Looked up from germline, CDR1 is SGDLS and CDR2 is YYNGEE. This CDR3 region has 16 residues. Trimming cost V 0 bases and J 3 bases, with 15 bases left between them. CDR3 in DNA: TGTGCCAGCAGCGTAGGGCCCTCGGACACGGACTATGGCTACACCTTC. Its translation: CASSVGPSDTDYGYTF.

This sequence joins TRBV6-7 and TRBJ1-4; 7 bases fit TRBD1. TRBV6-7 is an open reading frame whose function is uncertain. The CDR3 covers 15 residues. J was trimmed by 5 bases and V by 6 bases; bases with no gene match: 9. CDR3 DNA: TGTGCCAGCAGCACATCGGACAGGCGGAATGAAAAACTGTTTTTT. Amino acid sequence: CASSTSDRRNEKLFF.

V gene TRBV27 combines with J gene TRBJ2-3, with 11 bases that match TRBD2. The junction had 8 bases not matched to a gene; V was cut back by 5 bases and J by 4 bases. Per the germline V gene, CDR1 is MNHEY and CDR2 is SMNVEV (reference sequence). This CDR3 is built from 16 residues. The CDR3 region is CASSRIAGGPPDTQYF. The CDR3, as DNA: TGTGCCAGCAGTAGGATAGCGGGGGGGCCCCCAGATACGCAGTATTTT.

This chain joins TRBV21-1 and TRBJ2-5; TRBD2, the D gene given by the table, was not confirmed from the DNA. TRBV21-1 counts as a pseudogene. The CDR3 spans 20 residues. The CDR3 spells CASSRKTPGLAGCGDETQYF. The CDR3 nucleotides read TGTGCCAGCAGCAGAAAAACCCCGGGACTAGCGGGTTGCGGGGATGAGACCCAGTACTTC.

The V gene is TRBV19, the J gene TRBJ1-5, with 11 bases lining up with TRBD1. The CDR3 sequence is 16 residues long. CDR1 is LNHDA and CDR2 is SQIVND in the germline V gene (reference sequence). Trimming took 5 bases from V and 7 from J; bases not matched to a gene: 10. This CDR3 reads CASSARTGGAGQPQHF. CDR3 DNA: TGTGCCAGTAGTGCCAGGACAGGGGGCGCAGGGCAGCCCCAGCATTTT.

This CDR3 reads CASSSKQIQTGRTEAFF. CDR3 DNA: TGTGCCAGCAGTTCCAAACAGATACAAACAGGGCGCACTGAAGCTTTCTTT. The chain has TRBV27 and TRBJ1-1; tentative D call: TRBD1 (6 bases). The V gene lost 4 bases and the J gene lost 4 bases, with 22 bases spanning the gap. The CDR3 has 17 amino acids. Germline lookup yields CDR1 MNHEY and CDR2 SMNVEV (reference sequence).